Presented here are 10 T cell receptor beta chains from one specimen sequenced in a study of T cell responses to AZD1222 COVID-19 vaccine. The repertoire was sequenced with immunoSEQ multiplex PCR; TCRdb's copy has only in-frame clones and lacks some. The sample records 90,000 to 150,000 clones, roughly 91% being singletons. Source: peripheral blood, taken on day 0 of AZD1222 vaccination. These receptors were taken from an adult in good health.

The genes are TRBV6-5 and TRBJ1-6; D remains unclear. The CDR3 length is 16 residues. V was clipped by 0 bases and J by 6 bases, with 12 bases between them. Germline CDR1 is MNHEY and CDR2 is SVGAGI. CDR3 region: CASSYSFPGPNSPLHF. As DNA, the CDR3 is TGTGCCAGCAGTTACTCGTTTCCAGGACCTAATTCACCCCTCCACTTT.

The DNA for the CDR3 is TGTGCCAGCAGCTTGGTGGGTGGGAGTCACAATGAGCAGTTCTTC. Translation: CASSLVGGSHNEQFF. The rearrangement links TRBV5-6 to TRBJ2-1; possibly TRBD2 for D (5 bases). The CDR3 contains 15 residues. Germline CDR1 is SGHDT and CDR2 is YYEEEE. Trimming cost V 0 bases and J 5 bases, with 12 bases left between them.

This chain joins TRBV24-1 and TRBJ2-5; possibly TRBD1 or TRBD2 for D (5 bases each). The germline V and J ends were trimmed by 6 bases and 3 bases, with 13 bases remaining between them. Germline V gene data show CDR1 as KGHDR and CDR2 as SFDVKD. The CDR3 is 14 residues long. CDR3 sequence (DNA): TGTGCCACCAGTAAAGGGGTGGGGGAAGAGACCCAGTACTTC. Protein sequence: CATSKGVGEETQYF.

This chain joins TRBV2 and TRBJ1-5; TRBD1 might be the D (6 bases). This CDR3 is 14 amino acids long. V lost 1 base and J lost 7, with 11 bases in between. Germline lookup yields CDR1 SNHLY and CDR2 FYNNEI. This CDR3 is CASSEGVGGQPQHF. The CDR3, as DNA: TGTGCCAGCAGTGAAGGGGTTGGGGGCCAGCCCCAGCATTTT.

The chain uses TRBV5-1 and TRBJ2-1, with 9 bases that match TRBD2. The CDR3 is made up of 15 amino acids. V lost 0 bases and J lost 8; bases outside the gene matches: 6. Germline V CDR1 and CDR2: SGHRS, YFSETQ. The CDR3 nucleotides read TGCGCCAGCAGCTTGGCGACTAGCGGAAGGGATGAGCAGTTCTTC. This gives the protein CASSLATSGRDEQFF.

The CDR3 here is CASSSLRGVNTGELFF. The CDR3 nucleotides read TGTGCCAGTAGTTCCCTTCGGGGGGTTAACACCGGGGAGCTGTTTTTT. The chain links TRBV19 to TRBJ2-2; 7 bases are shared with TRBD2. CDR3 length equals 16 residues. V was clipped by 5 bases and J by 2 bases; unmatched bases: 8. The germline gives CDR1 LNHDA, CDR2 SQIVND (reference sequence).

V is TRBV5-5 and J is TRBJ2-1; the D is unclear. CDR1 is SGHKS and CDR2 is YYEKEE in the germline V gene (reference sequence). This CDR3 is 15 amino acids long. The V gene lost 0 bases and the J gene lost 5 bases, with 12 bases spanning the gap. The CDR3 sequence is CASSLVPRNDNEQFF. CDR3 DNA sequence: TGTGCCAGCAGCTTGGTTCCACGGAACGACAATGAGCAGTTCTTC.

The J gene is TRBJ2-2, the V gene TRBV7-2; no firm D call. Trimming stripped 4 bases from V and 4 bases from J, with 10 bases between. This CDR3 has 14 residues. Germline CDR1 and CDR2: SGHTA and FQGNSA. CDR3 loop: CASSYYTSTGELFF. The CDR3 region has the DNA TGTGCCAGCAGCTATTACACCTCCACCGGGGAGCTGTTTTTT.

The table lists this clone with a count of one. This chain connects TRBV6-5 to TRBJ1-2; 10 nucleotides line up with TRBD1. Germline assignment: CDR1 MNHEY and CDR2 SVGAGI. The CDR3 spans 14 residues. J lost 2 bases, V lost 6 bases, and 3 bases had no gene match. CDR3 nucleotide sequence: TGTGCCAGCAGGACGGGACAGGGGAACTATGGCTACACCTTC. It is translated as CASRTGQGNYGYTF.

The chain uses TRBV3-1 (or the pseudogene TRBV3-2) and TRBJ1-6; D gene ambiguous. The ends were cut back, 0 bases at V and 11 bases at J, with 14 bases in the middle. The CDR3 consists of 15 residues. Germline CDR1 LGHDT, CDR2 YNNKEL (reference sequence). CDR3 coding DNA: TGTGCCAGCAGCCAAGAAGGTATCGGGTTTACACCCCTCCACTTT. It encodes CASSQEGIGFTPLHF.